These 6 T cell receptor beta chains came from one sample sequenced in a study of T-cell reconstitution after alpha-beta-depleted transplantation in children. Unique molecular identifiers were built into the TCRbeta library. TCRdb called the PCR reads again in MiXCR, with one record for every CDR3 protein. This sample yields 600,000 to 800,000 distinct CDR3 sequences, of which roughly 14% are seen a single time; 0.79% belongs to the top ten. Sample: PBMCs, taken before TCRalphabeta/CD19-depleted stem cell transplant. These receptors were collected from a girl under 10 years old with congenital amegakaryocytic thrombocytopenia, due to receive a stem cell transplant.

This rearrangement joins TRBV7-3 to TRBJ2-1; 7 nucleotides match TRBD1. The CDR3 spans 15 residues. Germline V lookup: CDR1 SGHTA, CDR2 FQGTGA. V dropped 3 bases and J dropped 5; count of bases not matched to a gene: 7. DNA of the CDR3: TGTGCCAGCAGCTTGGGGACAGTGGGAAACAATGAGCAGTTCTTC. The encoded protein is CASSLGTVGNNEQFF. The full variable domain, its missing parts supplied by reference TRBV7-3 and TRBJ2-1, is GAGVSQTPSNKVTEKGKYVELRCDPISGHTALYWYRQSLGQGPEFLIYFQGTGAADDSGLPNDRFFAVRPEGSVSTLKIQRTERGDSAVYLCASSLGTVGNNEQFFGPGTRLTVL.

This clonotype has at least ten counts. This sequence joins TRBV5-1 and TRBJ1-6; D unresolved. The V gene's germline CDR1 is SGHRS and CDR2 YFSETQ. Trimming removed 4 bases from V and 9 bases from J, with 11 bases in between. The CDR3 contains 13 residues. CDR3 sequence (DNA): TGCGCCAGCAGCCCTGGATGGGGTTCACCCCTCCACTTT. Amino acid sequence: CASSPGWGSPLHF.

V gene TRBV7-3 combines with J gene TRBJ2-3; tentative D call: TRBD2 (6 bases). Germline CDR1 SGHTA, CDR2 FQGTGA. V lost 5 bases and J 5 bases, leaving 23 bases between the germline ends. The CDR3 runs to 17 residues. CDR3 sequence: CASSPAGVGLDLDTQYF. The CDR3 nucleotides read TGTGCCAGCAGCCCCGCCGGGGTGGGACTCGATCTAGATACGCAGTATTTT.

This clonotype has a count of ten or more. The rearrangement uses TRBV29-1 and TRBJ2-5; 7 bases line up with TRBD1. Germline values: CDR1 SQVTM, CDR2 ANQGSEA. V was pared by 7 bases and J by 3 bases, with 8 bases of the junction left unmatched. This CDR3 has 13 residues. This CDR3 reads CSARQGSEETQYF. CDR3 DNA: TGCAGCGCCAGACAGGGTTCCGAAGAGACCCAGTACTTC.

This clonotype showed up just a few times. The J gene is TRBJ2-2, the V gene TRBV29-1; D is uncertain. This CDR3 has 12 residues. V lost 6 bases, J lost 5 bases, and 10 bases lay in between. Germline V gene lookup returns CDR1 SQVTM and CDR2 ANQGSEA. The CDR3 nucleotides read TGCAGCGTCCCGGGCGAAACCGGGGAGCTGTTTTTT. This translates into CSVPGETGELFF.

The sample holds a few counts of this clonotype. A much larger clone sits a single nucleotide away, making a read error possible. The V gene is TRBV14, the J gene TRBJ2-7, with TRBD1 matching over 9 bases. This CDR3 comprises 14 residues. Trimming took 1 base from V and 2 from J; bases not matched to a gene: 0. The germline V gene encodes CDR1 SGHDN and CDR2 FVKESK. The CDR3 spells CASSQGTGAYEQYF. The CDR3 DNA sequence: TGTGCCAGCAGCCAAGGGACAGGGGCCTACGAGCAGTACTTC.